This T cell receptor (beta chain) stems from a study of T-cell memory formation after mild COVID-19. Study-level information: Most TCR clusters belonged to a single donor. Overall study results and limits: Pre-infection memory already had some responding clones, implying cross-reactive memory joined.

MiXCR, applied by TCRdb to the 5' RACE reads, yields one record per CDR3 protein. This sample has about 270,000 distinct CDR3 sequences; just over 15% occur once, and the top ten carry more than 2%. Concerning this clonotype: Its matching antigen is unknown.

Between the trimmed V and J ends, which lost 3 bases and 8 bases, there was a span of 13 bases. Per the germline V gene, CDR1 is DFQATT and CDR2 is SNEGSKA (reference sequence). The CDR3 consists of 12 residues. This chain uses TRBV20-1 with TRBJ1-1, with D tentatively TRBD1 (6 bases). The sample taken for sequencing was PBMCs or a T cell subset sorted from them (not recorded which). The TCR sequence derives from an adult woman who had mild COVID-19 (a few samples of this study predate the infection). Cell type and time point are not known. Here the CDR3 reads CSASRTGREAFF. In DNA form, the CDR3 reads TGCAGTGCTAGTAGAACAGGGCGGGAAGCTTTCTTT.